This TCR beta chain comes out of a study of blood T cells in healthy people across ages. There are a few counts of this clonotype. Combining a sample-barcoded 5' primer with a J-beta primer mix, a second PCR ran for roughly 6 to 11 cycles. TCRdb reprocessed the 5' RACE reads with MiXCR, giving one entry per CDR3 protein. The sample consists of approximately 940,000 distinct CDR3 sequences, 48% of them appearing once. Germline CDR1 is MNHEY and CDR2 is SVGAGI. CDR3 size: 15 residues. With 6 bases clipped from V and 0 bases from J, the junction kept 7 bases outside the gene matches. This TCR derives from a man aged 25 to 40 in good health. The chain combines TRBV6-5 with TRBJ2-7, with TRBD1 identical over 8 bases. Sequenced material: blood. The CDR3 sequence is CASRVTGGNSYEQYF. CDR3 DNA: TGTGCCAGCAGAGTTACAGGGGGTAACTCCTACGAGCAGTACTTC.